This TCR beta chain was recorded in a study of blood T cell repertoires in COVID-19. Study background: Samples came from the United States, Italy and Spain, spanning acute and convalescent COVID-19. PBMCs, B-cell-depleted T cells, or T cells were the source of the cDNA or gDNA that made up the material.

As handled by the study authors: Reference gene primer amplification in the assay estimated nucleated cell counts. Sequencing was performed with immunoSEQ multiplex PCR; in TCRdb, only in-frame clones are kept and a portion is missing. The DNA was the basis for D and trimming; V, J and clone size are from that table. The table shows 310,000 or so clones, with 86% occurring only once. The ends lost 11 bases at V and 4 bases at J; junction bases unmatched: 7. Germline CDR1 and CDR2: MDHEN and SYDVKM. This CDR3 contains 13 residues. This TCR was sampled from a woman in her forties or fifties with acute or convalescent COVID-19. V usage is TRBV28 and J usage is TRBJ2-1, with 8 bases matching TRBD2. Sequencing used peripheral blood. CDR3 coding DNA: TGTGCCGCGTGGACTAGCCAGTACAATGAGCAGTTCTTC. The encoded protein is CAAWTSQYNEQFF.